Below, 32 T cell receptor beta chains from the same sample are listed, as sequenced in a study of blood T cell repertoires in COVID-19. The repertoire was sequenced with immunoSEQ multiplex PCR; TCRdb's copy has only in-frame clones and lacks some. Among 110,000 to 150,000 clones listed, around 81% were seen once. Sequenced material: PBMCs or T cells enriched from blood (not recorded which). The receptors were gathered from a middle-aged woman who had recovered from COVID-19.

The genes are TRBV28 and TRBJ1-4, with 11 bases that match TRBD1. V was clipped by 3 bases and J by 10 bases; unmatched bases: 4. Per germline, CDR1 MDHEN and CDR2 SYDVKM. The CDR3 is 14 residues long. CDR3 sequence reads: CASSLGQGGGKLFF. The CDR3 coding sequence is TGTGCCAGCAGTTTGGGACAGGGGGGTGGAAAACTGTTTTTT.

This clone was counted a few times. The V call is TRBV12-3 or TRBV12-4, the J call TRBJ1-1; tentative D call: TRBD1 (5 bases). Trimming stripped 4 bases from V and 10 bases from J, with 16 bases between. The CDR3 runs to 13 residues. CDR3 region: CASSSSGAFGAFF. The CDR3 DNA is TGTGCCAGCAGTTCTTCTGGGGCGTTTGGAGCTTTCTTT.

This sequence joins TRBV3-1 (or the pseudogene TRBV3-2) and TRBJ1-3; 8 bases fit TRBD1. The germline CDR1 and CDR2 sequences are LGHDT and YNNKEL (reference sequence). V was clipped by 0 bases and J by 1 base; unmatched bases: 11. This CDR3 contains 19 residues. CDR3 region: CASSQDRTGGLSSGNTIYF. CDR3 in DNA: TGTGCCAGCAGCCAAGATCGAACAGGGGGTCTTTCTTCTGGAAACACCATATATTTT.

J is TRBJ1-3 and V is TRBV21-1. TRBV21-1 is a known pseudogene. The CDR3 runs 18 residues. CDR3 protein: CASSKTRDPRRFGNTIYF. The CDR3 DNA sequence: TGTGCCAGCAGCAAAACTCGGGATCCTCGTCGGTTTGGAAACACCATATATTTT.

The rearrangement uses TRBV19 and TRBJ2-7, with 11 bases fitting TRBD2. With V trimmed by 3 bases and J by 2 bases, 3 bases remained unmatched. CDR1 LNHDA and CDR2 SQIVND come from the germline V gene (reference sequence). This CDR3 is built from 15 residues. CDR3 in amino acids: CASSILAGGPYEQYF. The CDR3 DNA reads TGTGCCAGTAGTATCCTAGCGGGAGGTCCCTACGAGCAGTACTTC.

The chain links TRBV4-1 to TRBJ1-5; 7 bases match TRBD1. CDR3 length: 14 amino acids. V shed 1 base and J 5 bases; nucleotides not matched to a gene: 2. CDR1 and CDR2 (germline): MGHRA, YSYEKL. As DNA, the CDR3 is TGCGCCAGCAGCCAAGGGACAGGTTATCAGCCCCAGCATTTT. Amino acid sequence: CASSQGTGYQPQHF.

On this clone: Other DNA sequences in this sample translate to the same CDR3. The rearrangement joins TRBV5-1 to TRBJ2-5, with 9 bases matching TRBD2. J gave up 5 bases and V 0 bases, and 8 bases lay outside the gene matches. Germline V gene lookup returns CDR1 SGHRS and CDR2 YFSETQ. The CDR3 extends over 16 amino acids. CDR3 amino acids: CASSLGRGGASETQYF. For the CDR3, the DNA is TGCGCCAGCAGCTTGGGGCGCGGGGGGGCATCCGAGACCCAGTACTTC.

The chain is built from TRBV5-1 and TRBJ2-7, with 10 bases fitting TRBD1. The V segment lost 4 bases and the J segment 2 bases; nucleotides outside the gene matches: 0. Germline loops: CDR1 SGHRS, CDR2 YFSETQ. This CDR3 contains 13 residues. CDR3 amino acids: CASSGTGAYEQYF. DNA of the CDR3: TGCGCCAGCAGCGGGACAGGGGCCTACGAGCAGTACTTC.

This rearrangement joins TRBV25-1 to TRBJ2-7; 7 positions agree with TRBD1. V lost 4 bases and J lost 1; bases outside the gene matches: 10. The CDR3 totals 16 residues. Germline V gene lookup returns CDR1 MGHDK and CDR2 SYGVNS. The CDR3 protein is CASSGPSQGESYEQYF. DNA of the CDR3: TGTGCCAGCAGTGGACCCTCCCAGGGGGAATCCTACGAGCAGTACTTC.

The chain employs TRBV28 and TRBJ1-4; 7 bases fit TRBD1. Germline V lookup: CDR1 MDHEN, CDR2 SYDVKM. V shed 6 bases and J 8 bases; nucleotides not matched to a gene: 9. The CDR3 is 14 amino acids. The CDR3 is CASSTPTGLEKLFF. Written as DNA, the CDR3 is TGTGCCAGCAGCACCCCGACAGGGCTAGAAAAACTGTTTTTT. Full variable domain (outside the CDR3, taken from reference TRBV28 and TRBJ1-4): DVKVTQSSRYLVKRTGEKVFLECVQDMDHENMFWYRQDPGLGLRLIYFSYDVKMKEKGDIPEGYSVSREKKERFSLILESASTNQTSMYLCASSTPTGLEKLFFGSGTQLSVL.

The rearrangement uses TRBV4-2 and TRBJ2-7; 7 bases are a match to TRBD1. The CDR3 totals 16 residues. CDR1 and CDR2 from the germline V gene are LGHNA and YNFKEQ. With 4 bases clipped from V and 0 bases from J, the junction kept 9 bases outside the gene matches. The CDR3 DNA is TGTGCCAGCAGCCCGACCCGACAGGGCAGCTCCTACGAGCAGTACTTC. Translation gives CASSPTRQGSSYEQYF.

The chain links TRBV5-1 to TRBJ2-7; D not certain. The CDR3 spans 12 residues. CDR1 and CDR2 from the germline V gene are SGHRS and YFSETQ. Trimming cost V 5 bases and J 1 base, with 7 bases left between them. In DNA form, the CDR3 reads TGCGCCAGCAGGACTGATTCCTACGAGCAGTACTTC. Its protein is CASRTDSYEQYF. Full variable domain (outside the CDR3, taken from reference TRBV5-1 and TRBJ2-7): KAGVTQTPRYLIKTRGQQVTLSCSPISGHRSVSWYQQTPGQGLQFLFEYFSETQRNKGNFPGRFSGRQFSNSRSEMNVSTLELGDSALYLCASRTDSYEQYFGPGTRLTVT.

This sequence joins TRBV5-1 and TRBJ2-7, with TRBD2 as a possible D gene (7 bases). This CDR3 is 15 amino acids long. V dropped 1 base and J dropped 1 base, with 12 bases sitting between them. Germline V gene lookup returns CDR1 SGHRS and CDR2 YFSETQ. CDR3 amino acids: CASSLTGGRSYEQYF. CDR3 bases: TGCGCCAGCAGCTTGACCGGGGGGCGTTCCTACGAGCAGTACTTC.

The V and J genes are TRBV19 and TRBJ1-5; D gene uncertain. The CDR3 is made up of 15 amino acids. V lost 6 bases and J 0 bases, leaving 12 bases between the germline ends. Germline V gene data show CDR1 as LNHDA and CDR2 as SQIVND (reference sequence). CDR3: CASRFTVNSNQPQHF. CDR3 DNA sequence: TGTGCCAGTAGATTTACGGTAAATAGCAATCAGCCCCAGCATTTT.

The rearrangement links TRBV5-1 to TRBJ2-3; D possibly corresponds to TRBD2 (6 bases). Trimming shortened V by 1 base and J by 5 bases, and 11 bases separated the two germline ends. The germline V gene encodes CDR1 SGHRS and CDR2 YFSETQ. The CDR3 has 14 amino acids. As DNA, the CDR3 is TGCGCCAGCAGCTTGTTCGGGAGAGGAGATACGCAGTATTTT. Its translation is CASSLFGRGDTQYF.

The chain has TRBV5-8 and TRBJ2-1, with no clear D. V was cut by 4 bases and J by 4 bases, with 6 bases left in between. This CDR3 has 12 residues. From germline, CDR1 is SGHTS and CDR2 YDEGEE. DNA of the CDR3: TGTGCCAGCAGCGCAGGATACAATGAGCAGTTCTTC. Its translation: CASSAGYNEQFF.

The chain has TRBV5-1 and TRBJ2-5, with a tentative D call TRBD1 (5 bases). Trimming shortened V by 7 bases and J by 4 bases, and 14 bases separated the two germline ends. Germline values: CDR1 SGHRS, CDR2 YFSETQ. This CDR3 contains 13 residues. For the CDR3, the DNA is TGCGCCAGCGGACATGAGATATCAGAGACCCAGTACTTC. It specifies CASGHEISETQYF.

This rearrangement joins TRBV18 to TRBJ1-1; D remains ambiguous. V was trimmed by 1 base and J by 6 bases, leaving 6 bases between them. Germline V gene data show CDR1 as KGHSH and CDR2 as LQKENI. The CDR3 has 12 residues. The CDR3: CASSPRAAEAFF. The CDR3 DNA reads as TGTGCCAGCTCACCACGGGCAGCTGAAGCTTTCTTT.

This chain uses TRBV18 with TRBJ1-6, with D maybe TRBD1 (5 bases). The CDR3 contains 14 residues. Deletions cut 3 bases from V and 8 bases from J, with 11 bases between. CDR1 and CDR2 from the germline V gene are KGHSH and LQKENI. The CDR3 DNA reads TGTGCCAGCTCACCGGAATTGGGGCATTCACCCCTCCACTTT. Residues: CASSPELGHSPLHF.

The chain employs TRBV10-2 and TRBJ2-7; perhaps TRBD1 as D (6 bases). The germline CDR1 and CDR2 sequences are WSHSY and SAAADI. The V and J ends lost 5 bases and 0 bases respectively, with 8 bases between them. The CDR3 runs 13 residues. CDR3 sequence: CASSWDTSYEQYF. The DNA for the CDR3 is TGCGCCAGCAGTTGGGACACCTCCTACGAGCAGTACTTC.

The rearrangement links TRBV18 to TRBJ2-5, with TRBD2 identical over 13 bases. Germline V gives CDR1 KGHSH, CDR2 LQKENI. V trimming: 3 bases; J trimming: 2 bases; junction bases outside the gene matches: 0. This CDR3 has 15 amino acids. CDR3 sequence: CASSPGLAGQETQYF. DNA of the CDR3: TGTGCCAGCTCACCGGGACTAGCGGGGCAAGAGACCCAGTACTTC.

In DNA, the CDR3 is TGTGCCTGGAGCAAGGGACAGGGGGCGCGGGATGAAAAACTGTTTTTT. Residues: CAWSKGQGARDEKLFF. The rearrangement uses TRBV30 and TRBJ1-4, with 12 nucleotides matching TRBD1. The CDR3 runs to 16 residues. After removal of 3 bases from V and 6 bases from J, the junction contained 8 bases not matched to a gene. Germline V CDR1 and CDR2: GTSNPN, SVGIG (reference sequence).

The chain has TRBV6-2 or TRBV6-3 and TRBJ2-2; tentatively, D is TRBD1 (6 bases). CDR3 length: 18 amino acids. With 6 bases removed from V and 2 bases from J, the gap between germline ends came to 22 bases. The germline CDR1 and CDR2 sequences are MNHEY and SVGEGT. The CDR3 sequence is CASSLTGPPTHNTGELFF. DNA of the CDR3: TGTGCCAGCAGCCTGACAGGTCCTCCAACCCATAACACCGGGGAGCTGTTTTTT.

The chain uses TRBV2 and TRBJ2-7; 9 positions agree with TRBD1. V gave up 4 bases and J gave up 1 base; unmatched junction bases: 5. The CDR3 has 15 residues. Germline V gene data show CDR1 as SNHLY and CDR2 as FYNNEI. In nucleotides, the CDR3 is TGTGCCAGCAGTGTAGACAGGGGGGATTCCTACGAGCAGTACTTC. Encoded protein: CASSVDRGDSYEQYF.

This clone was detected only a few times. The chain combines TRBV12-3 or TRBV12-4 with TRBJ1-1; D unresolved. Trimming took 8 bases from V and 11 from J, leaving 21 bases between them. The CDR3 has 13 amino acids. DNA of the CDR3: TGTGCCAGCGTGGACTTTCCTTTCCTTTGGGCTTTCTTT. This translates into CASVDFPFLWAFF.

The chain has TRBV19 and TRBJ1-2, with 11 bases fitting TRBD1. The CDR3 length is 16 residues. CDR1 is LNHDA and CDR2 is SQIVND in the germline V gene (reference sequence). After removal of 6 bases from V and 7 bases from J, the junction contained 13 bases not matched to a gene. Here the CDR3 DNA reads TGTGCCAGTAGAGAGGGGTTCGGACAGGGGGCGTTTGGCTACACCTTC. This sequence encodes CASREGFGQGAFGYTF.

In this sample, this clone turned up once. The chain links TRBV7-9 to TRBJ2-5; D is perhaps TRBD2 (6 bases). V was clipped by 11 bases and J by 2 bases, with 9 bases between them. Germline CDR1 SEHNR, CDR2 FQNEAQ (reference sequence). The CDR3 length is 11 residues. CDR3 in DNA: TGTGCCGGAGGGGTGCAAGAGACCCAGTACTTC. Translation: CAGGVQETQYF.

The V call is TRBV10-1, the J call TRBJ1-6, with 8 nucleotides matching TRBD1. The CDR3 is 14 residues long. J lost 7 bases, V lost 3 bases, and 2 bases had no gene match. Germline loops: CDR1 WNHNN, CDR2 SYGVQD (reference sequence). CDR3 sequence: CASSDRTGNSPLHF. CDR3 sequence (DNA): TGCGCCAGCAGTGACCGGACAGGGAATTCACCCCTCCACTTT.

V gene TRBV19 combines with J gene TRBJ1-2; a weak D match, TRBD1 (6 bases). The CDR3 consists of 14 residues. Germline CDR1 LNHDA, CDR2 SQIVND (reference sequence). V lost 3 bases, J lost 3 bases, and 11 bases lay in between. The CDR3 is CASSMQGSDYGYTF. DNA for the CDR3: TGTGCCAGTAGTATGCAGGGGTCGGACTATGGCTACACCTTC.

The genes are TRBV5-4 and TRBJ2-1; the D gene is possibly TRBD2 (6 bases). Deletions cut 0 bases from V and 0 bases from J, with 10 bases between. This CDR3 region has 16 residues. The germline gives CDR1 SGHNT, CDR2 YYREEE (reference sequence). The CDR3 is CASSLGAGHSYNEQFF. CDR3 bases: TGTGCCAGCAGCTTGGGAGCGGGCCACTCCTACAATGAGCAGTTCTTC.

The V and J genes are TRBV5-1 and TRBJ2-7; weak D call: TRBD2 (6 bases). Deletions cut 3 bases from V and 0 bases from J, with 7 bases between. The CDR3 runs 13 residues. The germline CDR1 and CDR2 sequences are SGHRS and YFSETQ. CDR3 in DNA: TGCGCCAGCAGCTACGGGAGCTCCTACGAGCAGTACTTC. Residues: CASSYGSSYEQYF.

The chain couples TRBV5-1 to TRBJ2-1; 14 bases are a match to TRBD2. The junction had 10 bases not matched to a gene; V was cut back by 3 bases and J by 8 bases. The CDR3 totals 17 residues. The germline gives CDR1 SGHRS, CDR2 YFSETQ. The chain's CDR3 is CASSSGLAGGLVDEQFF. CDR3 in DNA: TGCGCCAGCAGCTCCGGACTAGCGGGGGGTTTGGTAGATGAGCAGTTCTTC. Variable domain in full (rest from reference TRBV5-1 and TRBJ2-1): KAGVTQTPRYLIKTRGQQVTLSCSPISGHRSVSWYQQTPGQGLQFLFEYFSETQRNKGNFPGRFSGRQFSNSRSEMNVSTLELGDSALYLCASSSGLAGGLVDEQFFGPGTRLTVL.